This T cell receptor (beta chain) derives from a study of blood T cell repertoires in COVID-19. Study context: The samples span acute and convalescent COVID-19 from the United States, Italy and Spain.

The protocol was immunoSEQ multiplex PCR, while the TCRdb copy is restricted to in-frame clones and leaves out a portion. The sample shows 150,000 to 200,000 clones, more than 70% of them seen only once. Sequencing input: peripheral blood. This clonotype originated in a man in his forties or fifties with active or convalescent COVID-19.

The CDR3 reads CASSRGSHGYTF. As DNA, the CDR3 is TGTGCCAGCAGCCGCGGGAGTCATGGCTACACCTTC. The V and J genes are TRBV6-5 and TRBJ1-2, with D uncertain. Germline V gene lookup returns CDR1 MNHEY and CDR2 SVGAGI. The length of the CDR3 is 12 residues. V lost 6 bases, J lost 6 bases, and 11 bases lay in between.